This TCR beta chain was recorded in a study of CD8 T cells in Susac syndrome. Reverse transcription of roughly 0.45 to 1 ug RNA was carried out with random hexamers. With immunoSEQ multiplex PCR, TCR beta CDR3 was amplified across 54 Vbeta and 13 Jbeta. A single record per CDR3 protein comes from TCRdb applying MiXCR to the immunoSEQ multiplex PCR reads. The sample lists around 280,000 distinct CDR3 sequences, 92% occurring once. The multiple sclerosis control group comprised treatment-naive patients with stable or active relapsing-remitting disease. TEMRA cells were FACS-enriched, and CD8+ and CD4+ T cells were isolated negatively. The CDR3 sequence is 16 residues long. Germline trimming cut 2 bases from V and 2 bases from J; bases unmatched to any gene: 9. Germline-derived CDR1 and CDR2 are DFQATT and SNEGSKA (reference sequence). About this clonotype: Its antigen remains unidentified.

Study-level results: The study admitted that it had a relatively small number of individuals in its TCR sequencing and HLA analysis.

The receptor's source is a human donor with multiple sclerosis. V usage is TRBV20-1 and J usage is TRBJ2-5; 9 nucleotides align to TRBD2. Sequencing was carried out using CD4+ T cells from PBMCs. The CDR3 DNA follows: TGCAGTGCTAGAATAGTAGCGCTAGCGGGGCAAGAGACCCAGTACTTC. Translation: CSARIVALAGQETQYF.